The clone carrying this T cell receptor (beta chain) was seen once. This record comes from a study of blood T cell repertoires in COVID-19. Overall study: Collection of acute and convalescent COVID-19 samples took place in the United States, Italy and Spain. T cells, B-cell-depleted T cells, or PBMCs provided the cDNA or gDNA that served as material.

Germline V gene sequence: CDR1 LNHDA, CDR2 SQIVND (reference sequence). The CDR3 consists of 15 residues. The V gene lost 6 bases and the J gene lost 0 bases, with 14 bases spanning the gap. Original processing notes: Reference gene primer amplification gave nucleated cell count estimates. Profiling relied on immunoSEQ multiplex PCR, and the TCRdb table lists in-frame clones only, not all of them. V and J calls plus clone size are reproduced from that table; the DNA served to infer D and trimming. Of some 83,000 clones in the sample, more than 70% were seen once. The sequence derives from a man aged 45-65 years with active COVID-19. The sample taken for sequencing was peripheral blood. This chain links TRBV19 with TRBJ1-2; D perhaps matches TRBD1 (6 bases). The CDR3 reads CASRPVGQTNYGYTF. The CDR3 region has the DNA TGTGCCAGTAGGCCGGTCGGACAGACTAACTATGGCTACACCTTC. Combining the CDR3 with reference TRBV19 and TRBJ1-2 gives the whole variable domain DGGITQSPKYLFRKEGQNVTLSCEQNLNHDAMYWYRQDPGQGLRLIYYSQIVNDFQKGDIAEGYSVSREKKESFPLTVTSAQKNPTAFYLCASRPVGQTNYGYTFGSGTRLTVV.